Presented here are 24 T cell receptor beta chains from one specimen sequenced in a study of radiation and T cells in renal cell carcinoma. As to time point: blood 2 weeks post-SBRT. The treatment here: 15 Gy SBRT to primary tumor, nephrectomy 4 weeks later. Clones were sequenced by immunoSEQ multiplex PCR, and TCRdb holds only the in-frame ones, with some missing. The sample has about 58,000 clones; about 80% are singletons. Sequencing used blood, obtained from a patient whose treatment included radiotherapy and nephrectomy. These receptors all come from a man aged 60 to 69 with renal cell carcinoma.

The chain recombines TRBV12-5 with TRBJ2-1; 10 bases map to TRBD2. This CDR3 is built from 16 residues. The trim removed 7 bases at V and 8 bases at J, leaving 14 bases unmatched. Per germline, CDR1 LGHNT and CDR2 FRNRAP. The CDR3 coding sequence is TGTGCTAGTGCCCCGATCGGACTAGCGGAGGGGGATGAGCAGTTCTTC. Translated: CASAPIGLAEGDEQFF.

This clone was seen only a few times. The chain recombines TRBV19 with TRBJ1-2, with D maybe TRBD1 (5 bases). V lost 5 bases to trimming and J lost 5 bases, with 12 bases between them. Germline loops: CDR1 LNHDA, CDR2 SQIVND (reference sequence). The CDR3 runs to 13 residues. The CDR3 loop is CASSQQGLYGYTF. In DNA, the CDR3 is TGTGCCAGTAGTCAGCAGGGATTATATGGCTACACCTTC. Full variable domain (remainder filled in from reference TRBV19 and TRBJ1-2): DGGITQSPKYLFRKEGQNVTLSCEQNLNHDAMYWYRQDPGQGLRLIYYSQIVNDFQKGDIAEGYSVSREKKESFPLTVTSAQKNPTAFYLCASSQQGLYGYTFGSGTRLTVV.

CDR3 nucleotides: TGTGCCAGCAGTACTGCTAGCGGGGGAACCTACAATGAGCAGTTCTTC. This encodes CASSTASGGTYNEQFF. The J gene is TRBJ2-1, the V gene TRBV28; 10 bases are a match to TRBD2. J lost 2 bases, V lost 5 bases, and 6 bases had no gene match. The germline V gene has CDR1 MDHEN and CDR2 SYDVKM. CDR3 length: 16 amino acids.

The rearrangement joins TRBV7-2 to TRBJ1-5; 7 bases map to TRBD1. Germline-derived CDR1 and CDR2 are SGHTA and FQGNSA. V gave up 5 bases and J gave up 5 bases; unmatched junction bases: 3. This CDR3 is built from 13 residues. CDR3: CASSRDSYQPQHF. The CDR3 DNA is TGTGCCAGCAGCAGGGACAGTTATCAGCCCCAGCATTTT.

V is TRBV20-1 and J is TRBJ1-1; the D is unclear. This CDR3 is 11 amino acids long. The V gene lost 6 bases and the J gene lost 0 bases, with 5 bases spanning the gap. Germline CDR1 reads DFQATT; CDR2 reads SNEGSKA (reference sequence). In DNA, the CDR3 is TGCAGTGCACAGATGAACACTGAAGCTTTCTTT. This encodes CSAQMNTEAFF.

The genes are TRBV6-1 and TRBJ1-1; D gene uncertain. Germline assignment: CDR1 MNHNS and CDR2 SASEGT. CDR3 length: 14 amino acids. Trimming took 6 bases from V and 5 from J, leaving 16 bases between them. The CDR3 nucleotides read TGTGCCAGCAGGACAACCAACTTGGGGACTGAAGCTTTCTTT. Translated: CASRTTNLGTEAFF.

The V gene is TRBV2, the J gene TRBJ1-2, with 9 bases lining up with TRBD1. The CDR3 length is 14 residues. The germline V gene encodes CDR1 SNHLY and CDR2 FYNNEI. The junction had 4 bases not matched to a gene; V was cut back by 4 bases and J by 4 bases. The CDR3 spells CASSVDRGVYGYTF. Here the CDR3 DNA reads TGTGCCAGCAGTGTAGACAGGGGGGTCTATGGCTACACCTTC.

The V and J genes are TRBV7-6 and TRBJ2-5, with 7 bases fitting TRBD2. This CDR3 is 17 amino acids long. Germline V gene data show CDR1 as SGHVS and CDR2 as FNYEAQ. With V trimmed by 1 base and J by 4 bases, 12 bases remained unmatched. CDR3 DNA sequence: TGTGCCAGCAGCTTAGTGTCGCCGAAGGGAGGGAGAGAGACCCAGTACTTC. Its protein product is CASSLVSPKGGRETQYF.

This clone was detected only once. The chain uses TRBV14 and TRBJ2-7; D is undetermined. Germline V gene lookup returns CDR1 SGHDN and CDR2 FVKESK. This CDR3 region has 15 residues. V gave up 1 base and J gave up 5 bases, with 15 bases separating them. For the CDR3, the DNA is TGTGCCAGCAGCCAAGCCGGGCGAGTGTACCACGAGCAGTACTTC. Translating gives CASSQAGRVYHEQYF. The full variable domain, with the rest looked up from reference TRBV14 and TRBJ2-7, is EAGVTQFPSHSVIEKGQTVTLRCDPISGHDNLYWYRRVMGKEIKFLLHFVKESKQDESGMPNNRFLAERTGGTYSTLKVQPAELEDSGVYFCASSQAGRVYHEQYFGPGTRLTVT.

The V and J genes are TRBV10-1 and TRBJ2-1, with a weak D call TRBD1 (5 bases). Trimming removed 3 bases from V and 12 bases from J, with 15 bases in between. Germline V gene lookup returns CDR1 WNHNN and CDR2 SYGVQD (reference sequence). CDR3 length: 13 residues. The CDR3 DNA follows: TGCGCCAGCAGTGAATTGAGAACAGGCGGGCAGTTCTTC. Its translation: CASSELRTGGQFF.

The chain joins TRBV6-1 to TRBJ2-1; D gene uncertain. CDR1 and CDR2 from the germline V gene are MNHNS and SASEGT. The V gene lost 1 base and the J gene lost 8 bases, with 9 bases spanning the gap. The CDR3 is 13 amino acids. CDR3 in DNA: TGTGCCAGCAGTGAAGAGGTGGGATATGAGCAGTTCTTC. This codes for CASSEEVGYEQFF.

The gene calls are TRBV14 and TRBJ1-1; maybe TRBD1 (6 bases). The CDR3 has 13 amino acids. Trimming pared 1 base from V and 4 bases from J, leaving 7 bases between. Germline loops: CDR1 SGHDN, CDR2 FVKESK. CDR3 amino acids: CASSQVGGTEAFF. As DNA, the CDR3 is TGTGCCAGCAGCCAAGTAGGGGGCACTGAAGCTTTCTTT.

This clone was seen just once. The chain joins TRBV5-6 to TRBJ2-1; 10 nucleotides align to TRBD2. The germline V gene encodes CDR1 SGHDT and CDR2 YYEEEE. V was pared by 3 bases and J by 5 bases, with 11 bases of the junction left unmatched. This CDR3 is built from 17 residues. The CDR3 loop is CASSWTSASGRNNEQFF. CDR3 nucleotides: TGTGCCAGCAGCTGGACGAGTGCTAGCGGGAGAAACAATGAGCAGTTCTTC.

The chain combines TRBV30 with TRBJ1-2, with D perhaps TRBD1 (5 bases). Germline V gene sequence: CDR1 GTSNPN, CDR2 SVGIG (reference sequence). The CDR3 runs to 13 residues. Trimming removed 3 bases from V and 9 bases from J, with 17 bases in between. The CDR3 coding sequence is TGTGCCTGGAGAGCGGGGGGGGTCGAACGCTACACCTTC. Its protein is CAWRAGGVERYTF.

The genes are TRBV30 and TRBJ2-1; D unresolved. This CDR3 has 12 residues. In germline, CDR1 is GTSNPN, CDR2 SVGIG (reference sequence). The V end lost 3 bases, the J end lost 10 bases, and 13 bases lay between the germline ends. DNA of the CDR3: TGTGCCTGGAGCGCTACACCGTCCGAGCAGTTCTTC. Translation gives CAWSATPSEQFF. The complete variable domain, with remaining parts taken from reference TRBV30 and TRBJ2-1, reads SQTIHQWPATLVQPVGSPLSLECTVEGTSNPNLYWYRQAAGRGLQLLFYSVGIGQISSEVPQNLSASRPQDRQFILSSKKLLLSDSGFYLCAWSATPSEQFFGPGTRLTVL.

V is TRBV2 and J is TRBJ2-3; D could derive from TRBD1 or TRBD2 (5 bases each). The germline V and J ends were trimmed by 6 bases and 0 bases, with 13 bases remaining between them. The CDR3 has 15 amino acids. Germline V CDR1 and CDR2: SNHLY, FYNNEI. The CDR3 nucleotides read TGTGCCAGCAGCTCCAACCGGGACAGCACAGATACGCAGTATTTT. Translating gives CASSSNRDSTDTQYF.

The rearrangement links TRBV14 to TRBJ2-5; D gene uncertain. The CDR3 sequence is 15 residues long. Trimming took 0 bases from V and 2 from J, leaving 10 bases between them. The germline CDR1 and CDR2 sequences are SGHDN and FVKESK. Here the CDR3 reads CASSQDRWEQETQYF. In DNA, the CDR3 is TGTGCCAGCAGCCAAGATAGATGGGAACAAGAGACCCAGTACTTC.

The chain links TRBV27 to TRBJ2-1, with D perhaps matching TRBD2 (6 bases). This CDR3 is built from 11 residues. Per the germline V gene, CDR1 is MNHEY and CDR2 is SMNVEV (reference sequence). Trimming stripped 3 bases from V and 9 bases from J, with 6 bases between. Here the CDR3 reads CASSFGGEQFF. CDR3 sequence (DNA): TGTGCCAGCAGTTTCGGGGGTGAGCAGTTCTTC.

The chain carries TRBV11-2 and TRBJ1-1; the D gene is possibly TRBD1 (5 bases). V dropped 0 bases and J dropped 4 bases, with 12 bases sitting between them. This CDR3 is built from 15 residues. From germline, CDR1 is SGHAT and CDR2 FQNNGV. CDR3 coding DNA: TGTGCCAGCAGCTTAGACAGGGACGAAGGCACTGAAGCTTTCTTT. It specifies CASSLDRDEGTEAFF.

V gene TRBV7-8 combines with J gene TRBJ2-2; D is perhaps TRBD2 (5 bases). The CDR3 sequence is 19 residues long. In germline, CDR1 is SGHVS, CDR2 FQNEAQ. With 3 bases removed from V and 1 base from J, the gap between germline ends came to 21 bases. DNA of the CDR3: TGTGCCAGCAGCTTTAATTCCTTTGTCCTAGGACTGAACACCGGGGAGCTGTTTTTT. Amino acid sequence: CASSFNSFVLGLNTGELFF.

This clone was detected only once. The chain is built from TRBV6-5 and TRBJ1-1; 7 positions match TRBD1. Germline assignment: CDR1 MNHEY and CDR2 SVGAGI. V lost 0 bases, J lost 1 base, and 2 bases stayed unmatched. This CDR3 comprises 15 residues. The CDR3: CASSYSGTANTEAFF. CDR3 coding DNA: TGTGCCAGCAGTTACTCGGGGACAGCGAACACTGAAGCTTTCTTT.

This clone was picked up one time. The J gene is TRBJ1-5, the V gene TRBV5-8; no firm D call. The CDR3 covers 13 residues. V lost 2 bases and J 2 bases, leaving 5 bases between the germline ends. CDR1 and CDR2 from the germline V gene are SGHTS and YDEGEE. CDR3 protein: CASSFGGNQPQHF. The CDR3 DNA reads as TGTGCCAGCAGCTTCGGTGGCAATCAGCCCCAGCATTTT.

V is TRBV27 and J is TRBJ1-1; D is unresolved. CDR3 length: 14 residues. V was pared by 0 bases and J by 3 bases, with 8 bases between. Looked up from germline, CDR1 is MNHEY and CDR2 is SMNVEV (reference sequence). The CDR3 loop is CASSLSGPDTEAFF. The CDR3 nucleotides read TGTGCCAGCAGTTTATCAGGTCCGGACACTGAAGCTTTCTTT.

This chain uses TRBV10-3 with TRBJ1-2; D unresolved. The CDR3 is made up of 14 amino acids. Germline V gene data show CDR1 as ENHRY and CDR2 as SYGVKD. Trimming removed 2 bases from V and 6 bases from J, with 13 bases in between. DNA for the CDR3: TGTGCCATCAGTGAGAGGGCGAGTTACGATGGCTACACCTTC. Protein product: CAISERASYDGYTF.